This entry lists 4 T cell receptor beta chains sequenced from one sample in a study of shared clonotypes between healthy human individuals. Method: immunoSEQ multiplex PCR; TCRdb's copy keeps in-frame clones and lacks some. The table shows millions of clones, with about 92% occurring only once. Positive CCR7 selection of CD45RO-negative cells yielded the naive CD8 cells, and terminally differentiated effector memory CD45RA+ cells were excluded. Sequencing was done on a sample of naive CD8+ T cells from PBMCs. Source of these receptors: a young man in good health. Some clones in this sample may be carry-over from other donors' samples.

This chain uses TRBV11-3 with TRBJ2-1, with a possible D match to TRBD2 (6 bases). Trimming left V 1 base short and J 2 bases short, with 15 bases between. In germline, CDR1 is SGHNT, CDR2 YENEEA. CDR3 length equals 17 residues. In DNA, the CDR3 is TGTGCCAGCAGCTTAGGCGACGGACGGGAGACCTACAATGAGCAGTTCTTC. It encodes CASSLGDGRETYNEQFF.

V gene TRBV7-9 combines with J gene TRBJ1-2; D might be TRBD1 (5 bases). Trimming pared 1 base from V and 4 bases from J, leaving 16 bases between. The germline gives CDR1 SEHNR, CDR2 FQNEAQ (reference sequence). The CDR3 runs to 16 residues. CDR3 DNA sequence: TGTGCCAGCAGCTTAGGGCAGCCAGGGCCCTTCTATGGCTACACCTTC. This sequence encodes CASSLGQPGPFYGYTF. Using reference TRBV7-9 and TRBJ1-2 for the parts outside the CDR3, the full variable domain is DTGVSQNPRHKITKRGQNVTFRCDPISEHNRLYWYRQTLGQGPEFLTYFQNEAQLEKSRLLSDRFSAERPKGSFSTLEIQRTEQGDSAMYLCASSLGQPGPFYGYTFGSGTRLTVV.

The CDR3 DNA reads as TGTGCCTGGAGAATGGGCGGGTCCTACGAGCAGTACTTC. It specifies CAWRMGGSYEQYF. The chain links TRBV30 to TRBJ2-7, with D possibly matching TRBD2 (5 bases). Per the germline V gene, CDR1 is GTSNPN and CDR2 is SVGIG (reference sequence). V lost 3 bases and J lost 1, with 10 bases in between. CDR3 length: 13 amino acids.

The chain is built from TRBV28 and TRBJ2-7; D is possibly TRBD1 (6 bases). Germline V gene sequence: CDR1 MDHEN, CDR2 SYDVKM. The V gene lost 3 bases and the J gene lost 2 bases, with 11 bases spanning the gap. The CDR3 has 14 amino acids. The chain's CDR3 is CASSLTGEPYEQYF. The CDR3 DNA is TGTGCCAGCAGTTTGACAGGAGAACCCTACGAGCAGTACTTC.